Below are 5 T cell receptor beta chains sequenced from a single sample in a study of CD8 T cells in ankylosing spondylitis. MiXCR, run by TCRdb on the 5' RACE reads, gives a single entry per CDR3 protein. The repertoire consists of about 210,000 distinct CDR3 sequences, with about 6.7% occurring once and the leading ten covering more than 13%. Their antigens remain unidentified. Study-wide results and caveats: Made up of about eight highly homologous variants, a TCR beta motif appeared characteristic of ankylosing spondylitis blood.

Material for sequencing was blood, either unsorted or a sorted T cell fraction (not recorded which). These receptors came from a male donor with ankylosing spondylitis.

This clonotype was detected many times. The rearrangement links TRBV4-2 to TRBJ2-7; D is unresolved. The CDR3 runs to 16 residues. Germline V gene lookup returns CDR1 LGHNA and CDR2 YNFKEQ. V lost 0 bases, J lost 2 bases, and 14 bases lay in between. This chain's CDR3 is CASSQDTADRTYEQYF. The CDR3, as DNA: TGTGCCAGCAGCCAAGATACGGCGGACCGAACCTACGAGCAGTACTTC.

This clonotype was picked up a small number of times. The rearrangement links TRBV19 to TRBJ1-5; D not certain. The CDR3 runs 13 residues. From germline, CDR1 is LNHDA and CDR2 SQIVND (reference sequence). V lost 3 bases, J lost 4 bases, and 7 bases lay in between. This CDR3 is CASSMSRNQPQHF. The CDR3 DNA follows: TGTGCCAGTAGTATGAGTCGAAATCAGCCCCAGCATTTT.

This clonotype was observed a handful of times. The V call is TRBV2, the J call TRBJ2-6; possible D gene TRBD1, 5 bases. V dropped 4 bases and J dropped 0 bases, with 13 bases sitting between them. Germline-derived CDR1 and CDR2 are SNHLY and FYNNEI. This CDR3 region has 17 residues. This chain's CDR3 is CASSGQLFSSGANVLTF. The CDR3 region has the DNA TGTGCCAGCAGTGGACAGCTTTTCTCCTCTGGGGCCAACGTCCTGACTTTC.

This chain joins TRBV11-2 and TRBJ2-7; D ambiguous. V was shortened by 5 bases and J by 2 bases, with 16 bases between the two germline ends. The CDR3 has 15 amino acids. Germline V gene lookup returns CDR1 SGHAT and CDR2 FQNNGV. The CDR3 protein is CASSVTADYTYEQYF. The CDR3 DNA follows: TGTGCCAGCAGCGTTACCGCGGATTATACCTACGAGCAGTACTTC.

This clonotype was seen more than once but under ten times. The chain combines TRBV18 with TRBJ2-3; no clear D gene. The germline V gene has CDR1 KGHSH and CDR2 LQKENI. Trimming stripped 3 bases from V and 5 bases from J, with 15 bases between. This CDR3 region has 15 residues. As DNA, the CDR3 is TGTGCCAGCTCACCTCAATTCACCGTCGAAGATACGCAGTATTTT. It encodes CASSPQFTVEDTQYF.